Below, one T cell receptor (beta chain) is given with its context. The entry originates in a study of T cells after yellow fever vaccination. TCRdb re-derived calls from the 5' RACE reads in MiXCR, one entry per CDR3 protein. The table has about 350,000 distinct CDR3 sequences, about 8.3% seen once. The sequence came from a man between 18 and 29 years old who received the YFV17D yellow fever vaccine. The specimen was PBMCs, collected around 45 days after the first yellow fever vaccination.

This chain's CDR3 is CSVEEGGEELFF. The CDR3 DNA sequence: TGCAGCGTTGAAGAGGGTGGGGAGGAGCTGTTTTTT. The chain joins TRBV29-1 to TRBJ2-2; D gene unclear. The ends were cut back, 0 bases at V and 10 bases at J, with 9 bases in the middle. Germline V lookup: CDR1 SQVTM, CDR2 ANQGSEA. CDR3 size: 12 residues.